This T cell receptor (beta chain) was sequenced for a study of T cell changes during pregnancy in multiple sclerosis. The method was immunoSEQ multiplex PCR; TCRdb's version includes in-frame clones alone and lacks a portion of them. Of approximately 90,000 clones listed, around 93% are singletons. The CDR3 consists of 17 residues. The junction had 9 bases not matched to a gene; V was cut back by 5 bases and J by 0 bases. Germline loops: CDR1 SEHNR, CDR2 FQNEAQ (reference sequence). The sequence came from a female donor with multiple sclerosis, enrolled in a pregnancy study. The rearrangement links TRBV7-9 to TRBJ1-4; 7 bases fit TRBD1. The sequencing used peripheral blood, collected before pregnancy. Here the CDR3 reads CASSPGQNFATNEKLFF. The CDR3 nucleotides are TGTGCCAGCAGCCCGGGACAGAACTTTGCAACTAATGAAAAACTGTTTTTT.